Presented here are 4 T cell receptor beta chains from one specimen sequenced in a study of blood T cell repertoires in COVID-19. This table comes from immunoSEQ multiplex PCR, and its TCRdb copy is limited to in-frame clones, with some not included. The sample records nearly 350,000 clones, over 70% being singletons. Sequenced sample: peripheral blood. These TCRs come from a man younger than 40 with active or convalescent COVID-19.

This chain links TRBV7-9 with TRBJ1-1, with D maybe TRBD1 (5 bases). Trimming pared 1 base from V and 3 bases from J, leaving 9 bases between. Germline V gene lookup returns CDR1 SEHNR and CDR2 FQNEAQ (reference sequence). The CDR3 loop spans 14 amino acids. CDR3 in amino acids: CASSLGGTYTEAFF. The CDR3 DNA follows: TGTGCCAGCAGCTTAGGGGGCACATACACTGAAGCTTTCTTT.

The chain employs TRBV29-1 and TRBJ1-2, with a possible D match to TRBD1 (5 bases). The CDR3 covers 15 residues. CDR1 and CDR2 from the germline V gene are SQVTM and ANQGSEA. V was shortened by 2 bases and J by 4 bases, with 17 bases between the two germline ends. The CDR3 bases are TGCAGCGTTGAAAAGCCGAAGGGCGGGGGCTATGGCTACACCTTC. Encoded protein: CSVEKPKGGGYGYTF.

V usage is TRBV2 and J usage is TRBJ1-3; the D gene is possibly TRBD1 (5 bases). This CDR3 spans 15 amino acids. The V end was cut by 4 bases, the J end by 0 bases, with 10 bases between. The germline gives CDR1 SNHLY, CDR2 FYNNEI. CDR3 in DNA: TGTGCCAGCAGTGCGACAGCCCGCTCTGGAAACACCATATATTTT. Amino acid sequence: CASSATARSGNTIYF.

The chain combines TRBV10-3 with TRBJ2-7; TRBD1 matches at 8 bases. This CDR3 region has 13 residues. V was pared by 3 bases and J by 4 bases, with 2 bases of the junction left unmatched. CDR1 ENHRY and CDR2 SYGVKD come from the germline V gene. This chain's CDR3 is CAISDDRGYEQYF. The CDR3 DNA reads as TGTGCCATCAGTGACGACAGGGGTTACGAGCAGTACTTC.